The 10 T cell receptor beta chains in this list originate from one sample, sequenced in a study of beta chain features in type 1 diabetes listed by TCRdb under 2018. Results and caveats for the whole study, not just this receptor: A moderate but significant shortening of TCRB CDR3 length was observed in type 1 diabetes patients in all four CD4+ subsets.

What these receptors recognize is not known. Library preparation was by the immunoSEQ multiplex PCR assay. The entire isolated RNA was reverse transcribed using the High Capacity cDNA Reverse Transcription Kit, and thus expressed TCRB transcripts were sequenced. Sourced from immuneACCESS, this table was stored by TCRdb with only in-frame sequences that have V and J called. A share of the clones is absent; for the studies checked, an unresolved V gene accounts for under half, and the remainder has no known explanation. The sample records some 140,000 clones, around 8.8% of which are singletons. Around 0.79% of the sample belongs to the ten largest clones. Sequencing used central memory CD4+ T cells from blood. Receptors originate from a man aged 25-45 years with type 1 diabetes.

The chain is built from TRBV11-2 and TRBJ1-1, with D tentatively TRBD1 (6 bases). Looked up from germline, CDR1 is SGHAT and CDR2 is FQNNGV. Trimming cost V 6 bases and J 1 base, with 9 bases left between them. CDR3 size: 13 residues. CDR3 in DNA: TGTGCCAGCAGTTCGGACAGGAACACTGAAGCTTTCTTT. It is translated as CASSSDRNTEAFF.

This clone was picked up a small number of times. The chain employs TRBV29-1 and TRBJ1-1; D gene uncertain. The CDR3 sequence is 11 residues long. Per the germline V gene, CDR1 is SQVTM and CDR2 is ANQGSEA. Trimming took 4 bases from V and 5 from J, leaving 8 bases between them. The CDR3 sequence is CSVVGGTEAFF. CDR3 coding DNA: TGCAGCGTTGTCGGCGGGACTGAAGCTTTCTTT.

This sequence joins TRBV4-2 and TRBJ2-6, with 7 bases fitting TRBD2. The CDR3 covers 16 residues. Germline values: CDR1 LGHNA, CDR2 YNFKEQ. V lost 3 bases to trimming and J lost 0 bases; unmatched junction nucleotides: 2. CDR3 in amino acids: CASSHASGSGANVLTF. The CDR3 DNA reads as TGTGCCAGCAGCCACGCTAGCGGCTCTGGGGCCAACGTCCTGACTTTC.

Note on this clone: A far bigger clonotype differs at one base, so this is likely a read error. The chain carries TRBV5-6 and TRBJ2-5, with D perhaps matching TRBD2 (5 bases). Trimming removed 4 bases at V and 4 bases at J, with 8 bases between. Germline lookup yields CDR1 SGHDT and CDR2 YYEEEE. The CDR3 is 12 residues long. The CDR3 is CASSQEVETQYF. The DNA for the CDR3 is TGTGCCAGCAGCCAGGAGGTAGAGACCCAGTACTTC.

This chain joins TRBV7-9 and TRBJ2-5; the D gene is possibly TRBD1 (6 bases). The CDR3 has 15 residues. Germline V gene data show CDR1 as SEHNR and CDR2 as FQNEAQ (reference sequence). V was clipped by 2 bases and J by 5 bases, with 15 bases between them. The CDR3 nucleotides read TGTGCCAGCAGCTTAAATTCAGGGGAGTACGAGACCCAGTACTTC. Translated: CASSLNSGEYETQYF. Variable domain in full (rest from reference TRBV7-9 and TRBJ2-5): DTGVSQNPRHKITKRGQNVTFRCDPISEHNRLYWYRQTLGQGPEFLTYFQNEAQLEKSRLLSDRFSAERPKGSFSTLEIQRTEQGDSAMYLCASSLNSGEYETQYFGPGTRLLVL.

The V and J genes are TRBV7-8 and TRBJ2-7, with TRBD1 as a possible D gene (6 bases). In germline, CDR1 is SGHVS, CDR2 FQNEAQ. Trimming took 5 bases from V and 7 from J, leaving 9 bases between them. This CDR3 region has 11 residues. The DNA of the CDR3 is TGTGCCAGCAGCCCAAGGGGGGAGCAGTACTTC. Its protein is CASSPRGEQYF.

The chain uses TRBV29-1 and TRBJ1-1; 8 bases fit TRBD1. This CDR3 is built from 13 residues. Germline V gene data show CDR1 as SQVTM and CDR2 as ANQGSEA. Trimming took 6 bases from V and 3 from J; bases not matched to a gene: 6. The CDR3 spells CSVGDRGDTEAFF. CDR3 DNA: TGCAGCGTGGGAGACAGGGGCGACACTGAAGCTTTCTTT.

The V call is TRBV27, the J call TRBJ2-3, with D perhaps matching TRBD2 (5 bases). CDR1 and CDR2 from the germline V gene are MNHEY and SMNVEV (reference sequence). Trimming stripped 8 bases from V and 2 bases from J, with 14 bases between. The CDR3 extends over 14 amino acids. The DNA of the CDR3 is TGTGCCAGCCAGAGACTATCCCTCACAGATACGCAGTATTTT. It specifies CASQRLSLTDTQYF.

In this sample, this clone turned up a few times. V usage is TRBV29-1 and J usage is TRBJ1-2; 10 nucleotides align to TRBD1. The CDR3 length is 13 residues. CDR1 is SQVTM and CDR2 is ANQGSEA in the germline V gene. Germline trimming cut 7 bases from V and 6 bases from J; bases unmatched to any gene: 8. CDR3 in DNA: TGCAGCGCCGAGGGGACAGGGGAGCATGGCTACACCTTC. Protein sequence: CSAEGTGEHGYTF.

This clone was detected only a few times. The gene calls are TRBV6-5 and TRBJ1-4; D might be TRBD1 (5 bases). V lost 5 bases, J lost 10 bases, and 20 bases lay in between. This CDR3 is 15 amino acids long. CDR1 and CDR2 from the germline V gene are MNHEY and SVGAGI. The CDR3 here is CASSPGGVGWVKLFF. The DNA for the CDR3 is TGTGCCAGCAGTCCCGGGGGTGTCGGGTGGGTAAAACTGTTTTTT.